This T cell receptor (beta chain) is drawn from a study of T cell changes during pregnancy in multiple sclerosis. Repertoires were generated with immunoSEQ multiplex PCR, while TCRdb's copy carries only in-frame clones and drops some. The sample yields around 59,000 clones, approximately 90% seen once. There are 16 residues in the CDR3. Germline values: CDR1 MNHNS, CDR2 SASEGT. The germline V and J ends were trimmed by 3 bases and 4 bases, with 16 bases remaining between them. The sample was CD4+ T cells from peripheral blood mononuclear cells, taken in the first trimester of pregnancy. The receptor was derived from a female donor with multiple sclerosis, enrolled in a pregnancy study. The chain links TRBV6-1 to TRBJ1-5; no reliable D call. CDR3 residues: CASSDLTPSVNQPQHF. CDR3 sequence (DNA): TGTGCCAGCAGTGATTTAACCCCCTCAGTTAATCAGCCCCAGCATTTT.